These 3 T cell receptor beta chains came from one sample sequenced in a study of T cells after yellow fever vaccination. TCRdb itself ran the 5' RACE reads through MiXCR, one entry per CDR3 protein. The data contain a few hundred thousand distinct CDR3 sequences, roughly 3.5% of them seen just once; the ten biggest clones take up about 20%. Source: PBMCs, taken 15 days after the yellow fever booster vaccination. Receptors were obtained from a man between 18 and 29 years old who received the YFV17D yellow fever vaccine.

DNA for the CDR3: TGCAGTGCGGTCGTAGCGGGGGGCCTATACGAGCAGTACGTC. Translation gives CSAVVAGGLYEQYV. The J gene is TRBJ2-7, the V gene TRBV20-1, with TRBD2 identical over 10 bases. The CDR3 runs 14 residues. Germline CDR1 is DFQATT and CDR2 is SNEGSKA (reference sequence). J lost 4 bases, V lost 6 bases, and 9 bases had no gene match.

This clonotype was observed at least ten times. V and J are TRBV7-9 and TRBJ2-6, with D possibly being TRBD1 (5 bases). Trimming took 10 bases from V and 4 from J, leaving 14 bases between them. Germline loops: CDR1 SEHNR, CDR2 FQNEAQ (reference sequence). This CDR3 contains 14 residues. CDR3 sequence (DNA): TGTGCCAACCCTCCAGGGTTGGGGGCCAACGTCCTGACTTTC. Translated: CANPPGLGANVLTF.

This clonotype was counted ten times or more. The V and J genes are TRBV5-6 and TRBJ2-2; unclear D gene. V was cut by 4 bases and J by 1 base, with 8 bases left in between. The germline V gene has CDR1 SGHDT and CDR2 YYEEEE. The CDR3 extends over 14 amino acids. The CDR3 DNA reads as TGTGCCAGCAGCCCAGTGCTGAACACCGGGGAGCTGTTTTTT. Residues: CASSPVLNTGELFF.